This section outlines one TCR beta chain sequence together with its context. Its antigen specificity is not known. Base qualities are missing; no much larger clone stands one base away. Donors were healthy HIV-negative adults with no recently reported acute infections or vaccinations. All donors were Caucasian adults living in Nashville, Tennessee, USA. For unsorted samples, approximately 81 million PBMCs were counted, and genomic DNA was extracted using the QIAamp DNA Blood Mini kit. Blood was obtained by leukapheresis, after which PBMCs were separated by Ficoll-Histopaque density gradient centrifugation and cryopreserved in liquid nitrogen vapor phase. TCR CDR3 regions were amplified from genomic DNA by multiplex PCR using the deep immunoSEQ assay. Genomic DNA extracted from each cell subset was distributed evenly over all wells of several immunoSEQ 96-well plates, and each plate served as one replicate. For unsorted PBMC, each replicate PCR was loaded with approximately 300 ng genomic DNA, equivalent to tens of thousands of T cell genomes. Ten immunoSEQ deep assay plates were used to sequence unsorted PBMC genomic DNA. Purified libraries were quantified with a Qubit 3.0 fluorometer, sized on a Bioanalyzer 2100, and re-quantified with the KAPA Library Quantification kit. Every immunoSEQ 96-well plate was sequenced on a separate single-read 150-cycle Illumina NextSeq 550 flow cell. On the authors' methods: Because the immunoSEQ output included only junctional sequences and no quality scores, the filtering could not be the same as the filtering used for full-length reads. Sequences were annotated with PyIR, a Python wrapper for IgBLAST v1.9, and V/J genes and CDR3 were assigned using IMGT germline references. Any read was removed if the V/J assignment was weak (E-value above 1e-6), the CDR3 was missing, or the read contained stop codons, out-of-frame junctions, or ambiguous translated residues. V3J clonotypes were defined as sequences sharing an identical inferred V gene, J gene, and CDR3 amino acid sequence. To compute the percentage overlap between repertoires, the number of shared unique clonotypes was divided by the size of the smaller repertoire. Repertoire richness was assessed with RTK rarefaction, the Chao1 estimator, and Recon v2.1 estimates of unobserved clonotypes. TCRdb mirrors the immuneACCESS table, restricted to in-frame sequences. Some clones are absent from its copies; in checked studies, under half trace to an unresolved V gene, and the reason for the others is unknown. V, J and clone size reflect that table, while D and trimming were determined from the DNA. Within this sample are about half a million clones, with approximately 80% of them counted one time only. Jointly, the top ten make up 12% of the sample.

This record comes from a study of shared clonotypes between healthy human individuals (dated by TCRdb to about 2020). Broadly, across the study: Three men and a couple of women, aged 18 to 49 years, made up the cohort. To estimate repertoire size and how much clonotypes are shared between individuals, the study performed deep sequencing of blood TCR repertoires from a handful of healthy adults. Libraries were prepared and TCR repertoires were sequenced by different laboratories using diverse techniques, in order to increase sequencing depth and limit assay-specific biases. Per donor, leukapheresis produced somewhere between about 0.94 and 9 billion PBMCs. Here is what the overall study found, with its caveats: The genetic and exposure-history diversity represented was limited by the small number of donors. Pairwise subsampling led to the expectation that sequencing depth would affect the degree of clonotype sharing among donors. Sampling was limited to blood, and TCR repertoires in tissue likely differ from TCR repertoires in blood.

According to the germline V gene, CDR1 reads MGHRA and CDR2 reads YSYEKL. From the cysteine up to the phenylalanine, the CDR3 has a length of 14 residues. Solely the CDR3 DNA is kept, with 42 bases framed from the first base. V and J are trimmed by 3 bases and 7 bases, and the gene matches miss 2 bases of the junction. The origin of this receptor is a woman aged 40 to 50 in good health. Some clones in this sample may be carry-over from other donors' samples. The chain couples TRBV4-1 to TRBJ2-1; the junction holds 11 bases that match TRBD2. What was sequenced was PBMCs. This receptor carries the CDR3 CASSQPSGRNEQFF. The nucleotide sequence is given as TGCGCCAGCAGCCAGCCTAGCGGGAGGAATGAGCAGTTCTTC.